The rows below give T cell receptor beta chains drawn from one sample of a study of blood T cells in healthy people across ages. Each CDR3 protein is one row after TCRdb ran MiXCR on the 5' RACE reads. The sample consists of around 1,500,000 distinct CDR3 sequences, about 30% of them appearing once. The sequencing sample was made of blood. All receptors derive from a woman aged 25 to 39 in good health. CDR3s include the opening cysteine and the closing phenylalanine or tryptophan. The order of the fields is V gene, D gene, clone size, J gene, CDR3 protein, CDR3 DNA. A D gene is named only where the DNA matches it firmly. Only part of the rows carry a size: once, few, many, or a class if the clone is expanded.

V: TRBV27; D: -; size: -; J: TRBJ2-1; CDR3: CASSQRRVDPRYNEQFF; DNA: TGTGCCAGCAGCCAGAGACGCGTGGATCCGAGGTACAATGAGCAGTTCTTC
V: TRBV11-2; D: -; size: -; J: TRBJ2-7; CDR3: CASRVVTGINYEQYF; DNA: TGTGCCAGCAGGGTTGTGACCGGGATCAACTACGAGCAGTACTTC
V: TRBV4-3; D: TRBD2; size: few; J: TRBJ2-4; CDR3: CASSQGSPAGVPLTKNIQYF; DNA: TGCGCCAGCAGCCAAGGATCTCCAGCGGGGGTGCCCCTGACCAAAAACATTCAGTACTTC
V: TRBV9; D: TRBD2; size: many; J: TRBJ2-3; CDR3: CASSPRPGLERLADTQYF; DNA: TGTGCCAGCAGCCCCCGACCGGGACTAGAGAGATTGGCAGATACGCAGTATTTT
V: TRBV4-3; D: -; size: few; J: TRBJ2-4; CDR3: CASSPRARHIQYF; DNA: TGCGCCAGCAGCCCTCGGGCTCGGCACATTCAGTACTTC
V: TRBV11-2; D: -; size: -; J: TRBJ2-3; CDR3: CASSPYVRDTQYF; DNA: TGTGCCAGCAGCCCATACGTTCGGGATACGCAGTATTTT
V: TRBV20-1; D: TRBD2; size: -; J: TRBJ2-7; CDR3: CSAQPGTSGSHEQYF; DNA: TGCAGTGCGCAACCCGGGACTAGCGGGTCCCACGAGCAGTACTTC
V: TRBV5-1; D: TRBD1; size: -; J: TRBJ1-1; CDR3: CASSNTGEPLNTEAFF; DNA: TGCGCCAGCAGCAATACAGGGGAGCCTTTGAACACTGAAGCTTTCTTT
V: TRBV4-1; D: -; size: -; J: TRBJ2-2; CDR3: CASSADGAAELFF; DNA: TGCGCCAGCAGCGCCGACGGAGCGGCGGAGCTGTTTTTT
V: TRBV18; D: TRBD1; size: -; J: TRBJ1-5; CDR3: CASSPQGAYQPQHF; DNA: TGTGCCAGCTCACCTCAGGGGGCTTATCAGCCCCAGCATTTT
V: TRBV7-2; D: TRBD1; size: -; J: TRBJ2-1; CDR3: CASSQLKPAGDRDKGEQFF; DNA: TGTGCCAGCAGCCAGCTTAAGCCAGCAGGGGACAGGGATAAGGGTGAGCAGTTCTTC
V: TRBV6-2/TRBV6-3; D: TRBD1; size: -; J: TRBJ1-5; CDR3: CASNARGNQPQHF; DNA: TGTGCCAGCAACGCCAGGGGGAATCAGCCCCAGCATTTT
V: TRBV4-3; D: -; size: -; J: TRBJ2-2; CDR3: CASSQSGTGELFF; DNA: TGCGCCAGCAGCCAATCTGGCACCGGGGAGCTGTTTTTT
V: TRBV2; D: -; size: few; J: TRBJ2-1; CDR3: CASSEPRGGGSREQFF; DNA: TGTGCCAGCAGTGAACCACGAGGAGGGGGCTCGCGTGAGCAGTTCTTC
V: TRBV5-1; D: TRBD2; size: -; J: TRBJ2-3; CDR3: CASTPSGGIQDTQYF; DNA: TGCGCCAGCACTCCTAGCGGGGGCATTCAAGATACGCAGTATTTT
V: TRBV5-1; D: -; size: many; J: TRBJ2-1; CDR3: CASSPGQGLYNEQFF; DNA: TGCGCCAGCAGCCCCGGGCAGGGGTTATACAATGAGCAGTTCTTC
V: TRBV18; D: -; size: -; J: TRBJ2-6; CDR3: CASSQTSGANVLTF; DNA: TGTGCCAGCTCACAAACCTCTGGGGCCAACGTCCTGACTTTC
V: TRBV2; D: -; size: -; J: TRBJ2-3; CDR3: CASAAMAGDTQYF; DNA: TGTGCCAGCGCTGCTATGGCTGGAGATACGCAGTATTTT
V: TRBV7-9; D: -; size: -; J: TRBJ2-7; CDR3: CASSLSESEQYF; DNA: TGTGCCAGCAGCCTATCGGAGAGCGAGCAGTACTTC
V: TRBV4-3; D: TRBD2; size: many; J: TRBJ2-7; CDR3: CASSQDRREDEQYF; DNA: TGCGCCAGCAGCCAAGACAGGCGGGAGGACGAGCAGTACTTC
V: TRBV18; D: TRBD1; size: -; J: TRBJ2-3; CDR3: CASSREAGTGTDTQYF; DNA: TGTGCCAGCTCACGGGAAGCCGGGACAGGCACAGATACGCAGTATTTT
V: TRBV27; D: TRBD2; size: few; J: TRBJ2-7; CDR3: CASRTTSGRTGEQYF; DNA: TGTGCCAGCAGAACGACTAGCGGGAGAACGGGAGAGCAGTACTTC
V: TRBV7-3; D: TRBD1; size: few; J: TRBJ2-1; CDR3: CASSPTGGTDEQFF; DNA: TGTGCCAGCAGCCCTACAGGGGGCACTGATGAGCAGTTCTTC
V: TRBV11-2; D: TRBD2; size: -; J: TRBJ2-7; CDR3: CASSRPSSGGYNEQYF; DNA: TGTGCCAGCAGCCGACCCTCTAGCGGGGGGTACAATGAGCAGTACTTC
V: TRBV7-3; D: TRBD1; size: few; J: TRBJ2-1; CDR3: CASSAQTGDNEQFF; DNA: TGTGCCAGCAGCGCCCAGACAGGGGACAATGAGCAGTTCTTC
V: TRBV6-6; D: TRBD1; size: few; J: TRBJ1-6; CDR3: CASSYVGQGVSPLHF; DNA: TGTGCCAGCAGTTATGTTGGACAGGGTGTTTCACCCCTCCACTTT
V: TRBV21-1; D: -; size: few; J: TRBJ2-7; CDR3: CASSAGQGVGEQYF; DNA: TGTGCCAGCAGCGCTGGACAGGGAGTGGGCGAGCAGTACTTC
V: TRBV6-2/TRBV6-3; D: -; size: few; J: TRBJ2-7; CDR3: CASSYSPDPFDEQYF; DNA: TGTGCCAGCAGTTACTCGCCGGACCCTTTCGACGAGCAGTACTTC
V: TRBV10-2; D: -; size: many; J: TRBJ2-7; CDR3: CASSEGRGTGTTRSEQYF; DNA: TGCGCCAGCAGTGAGGGGCGAGGGACCGGGACAACGCGGTCCGAGCAGTACTTC
V: TRBV7-2; D: TRBD2; size: many; J: TRBJ2-7; CDR3: CASSSTSGGAYEQYF; DNA: TGTGCCAGCAGCTCGACTAGCGGGGGGGCCTACGAGCAGTACTTC
V: TRBV29-1; D: TRBD1; size: -; J: TRBJ1-5; CDR3: CSVGDRGPGQPQHF; DNA: TGCAGCGTTGGGGACAGGGGGCCGGGGCAGCCCCAGCATTTT
V: TRBV3-1; D: -; size: -; J: TRBJ2-7; CDR3: CASSHDPDRSGEQYF; DNA: TGTGCCAGCAGCCATGACCCAGACAGGTCGGGGGAGCAGTACTTC
V: TRBV20-1; D: TRBD2; size: few; J: TRBJ2-3; CDR3: CSASRLAGADTQYF; DNA: TGCAGTGCTAGTCGCCTAGCGGGCGCAGATACGCAGTATTTT
V: TRBV20-1; D: TRBD1; size: few; J: TRBJ1-2; CDR3: CSARRERGLGYTF; DNA: TGCAGTGCTAGAAGGGAAAGGGGGCTCGGCTACACCTTC
V: TRBV6-1; D: TRBD1; size: once; J: TRBJ2-1; CDR3: CASSRGRQGVVLQSDEQFF; DNA: TGTGCCAGCAGTAGAGGCAGACAGGGGGTAGTCCTACAATCGGATGAGCAGTTCTTC
V: TRBV3-1; D: -; size: -; J: TRBJ1-1; CDR3: CASSHWGGMNTEAFF; DNA: TGTGCCAGCAGCCACTGGGGGGGGATGAACACTGAGGCTTTCTTT
V: TRBV24-1; D: -; size: few; J: TRBJ2-1; CDR3: CATSESPNRNEQFF; DNA: TGTGCCACCAGCGAGTCCCCAAATAGGAATGAGCAGTTCTTC
V: TRBV2; D: TRBD2; size: -; J: TRBJ2-3; CDR3: CASTPRSSGITDTQYF; DNA: TGTGCCAGCACACCCAGGTCTAGCGGGATCACAGATACGCAGTATTTT
V: TRBV6-5; D: -; size: many; J: TRBJ2-7; CDR3: CASSTDGYEQYF; DNA: TGTGCCAGCAGCACGGACGGCTACGAGCAGTACTTC
V: TRBV28; D: -; size: few; J: TRBJ1-2; CDR3: CASRKFGVEGGIGYTF; DNA: TGTGCCAGCAGAAAGTTTGGGGTTGAGGGGGGAATCGGCTACACCTTC
V: TRBV27; D: TRBD2; size: few; J: TRBJ2-3; CDR3: CASSTRSGLAGGTDTQYF; DNA: TGTGCCAGCAGTACCCGATCCGGACTAGCGGGGGGCACAGATACGCAGTATTTT
V: TRBV7-9; D: TRBD1; size: -; J: TRBJ1-4; CDR3: CASSLSRSGQGANEKLFF; DNA: TGTGCCAGCAGCTTGTCGAGGTCGGGACAGGGGGCGAATGAAAAACTGTTTTTT
V: TRBV15; D: -; size: -; J: TRBJ1-5; CDR3: CATSSQSEGQPQHF; DNA: TGTGCCACCAGCAGTCAATCGGAGGGTCAGCCCCAGCATTTT
V: TRBV7-6; D: -; size: few; J: TRBJ2-2; CDR3: CASSLIQGRDAGELFF; DNA: TGTGCCAGCAGCTTAATCCAGGGCCGGGACGCCGGGGAGCTGTTTTTT
V: TRBV12-3/TRBV12-4; D: -; size: many; J: TRBJ2-7; CDR3: CASSALLQHLENSYEQYF; DNA: TGTGCCAGCAGTGCATTATTACAGCACCTCGAGAATTCCTACGAGCAGTACTTC
V: TRBV28; D: -; size: few; J: TRBJ2-7; CDR3: CASSVGSGARYEQYF; DNA: TGTGCCAGCAGCGTCGGTTCAGGGGCTCGGTACGAGCAGTACTTC
V: TRBV7-2; D: -; size: few; J: TRBJ1-4; CDR3: CACSPALMFNEKLFF; DNA: TGTGCCTGCAGCCCGGCCCTAATGTTTAATGAAAAACTGTTTTTT